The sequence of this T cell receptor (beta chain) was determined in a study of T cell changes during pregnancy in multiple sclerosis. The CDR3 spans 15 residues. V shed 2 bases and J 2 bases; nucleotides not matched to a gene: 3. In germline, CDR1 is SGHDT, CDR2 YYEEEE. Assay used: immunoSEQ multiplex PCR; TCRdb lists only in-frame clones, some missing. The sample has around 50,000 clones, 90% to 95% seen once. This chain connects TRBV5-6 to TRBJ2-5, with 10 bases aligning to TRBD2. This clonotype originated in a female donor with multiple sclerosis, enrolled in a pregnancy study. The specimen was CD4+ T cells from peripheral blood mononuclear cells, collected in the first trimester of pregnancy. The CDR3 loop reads CASSLLAGSQETQYF. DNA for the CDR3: TGTGCCAGCAGCTTACTAGCGGGGAGTCAAGAGACCCAGTACTTC. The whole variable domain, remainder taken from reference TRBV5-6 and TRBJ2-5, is DAGVTQSPTHLIKTRGQQVTLRCSPKSGHDTVSWYQQALGQGPQFIFQYYEEEERQRGNFPDRFSGHQFPNYSSELNVNALLLGDSALYLCASSLLAGSQETQYFGPGTRLLVL.